A single sample gave rise to the 3 T cell receptor beta chains below, sequenced in a study of cytomegalovirus exposure and HLA in healthy donors. The PCR made use of 60 Vbeta and 13 Jbeta primers. Libraries were prepared by immunoSEQ multiplex PCR; TCRdb keeps only in-frame clonotypes and omits some of them. The table includes about 64,000 clones, roughly 74% detected once. The sample taken for sequencing was PBMCs. Receptors were obtained from a man between 18 and 29 years old in good health and CMV-seropositive.

A single count supports this clone. The chain is built from TRBV11-2 and TRBJ2-3, with 9 nucleotides matching TRBD2. The V gene's germline CDR1 is SGHAT and CDR2 FQNNGV. Unmatched junction bases numbered 6, after V lost 4 bases and J lost 1 base. CDR3 length: 16 amino acids. The CDR3 loop is CASSSRLAERTDTQYF. The CDR3 nucleotides read TGTGCCAGCAGCTCCCGACTAGCGGAACGCACAGATACGCAGTATTTT.

A note on this clone: Additional DNA sequences in this sample encode the identical CDR3. The chain uses TRBV30 and TRBJ2-5; D not certain. The CDR3 spans 12 residues. Looked up from germline, CDR1 is GTSNPN and CDR2 is SVGIG (reference sequence). Trimming cost V 0 bases and J 4 bases, with 6 bases left between them. CDR3 loop: CAWSVSGETQYF. The CDR3 DNA is TGTGCCTGGAGTGTCTCGGGAGAGACCCAGTACTTC.

The V call is TRBV7-9, the J call TRBJ2-1; 8 nucleotides agree with TRBD2. V gave up 4 bases and J gave up 7 bases; unmatched junction bases: 9. The CDR3 runs 15 residues. CDR1 is SEHNR and CDR2 is FQNEAQ in the germline V gene (reference sequence). The CDR3 DNA is TGTGCCAGCAGCTACCCCGGGGGGGCATATAATGAGCAGTTCTTC. Its translation is CASSYPGGAYNEQFF.